In its sample, the clone carrying this T cell receptor (beta chain) was seen many times. Its target is not known. V was clipped by 2 bases and J by 6 bases, with 11 bases between them. The CDR3 sequence is 13 residues long. Germline assignment: CDR1 MNHEY and CDR2 SMNVEV (reference sequence). This specimen belongs to a study of glioma-infiltrating T cells. Study outcomes and limitations: Tissue-blood divergence was below expectation in non-neoplastic patients, above in gliomas. Tissue and blood shared very few CDR3 sequences.

Using RNA template, CDR3s of TCR alpha and beta were amplified with iRepertoire arm-PCR. Input was roughly 85-400 ng of tissue mRNA or PBMC total RNA. TCRdb re-called the multiplex PCR reads with MiXCR, one entry per CDR3 protein. Here the sample spans some 190,000 distinct CDR3 sequences, approximately 30% being singletons. The clonotype was recovered from a human donor with low-grade glioma or glioblastoma, undergoing nonglioma brain surgery, or in good health (not recorded which). The chain combines TRBV27 with TRBJ2-7; D gene uncertain. Sample: glioma tissue, nonneoplastic brain tissue, or PBMCs (not recorded which). CDR3 nucleotide sequence: TGTGCCAGCAGTTTAGCTAGTCTTCGCGAGCAGTACTTC. Its protein is CASSLASLREQYF.